The sample holds one count of the clone carrying this T cell receptor (beta chain). Its antigen is not identified. The data were obtained in a study of graft-versus-host responses after intestinal transplantation. Study summary: Transplant types were multivisceral, liver-intestinal, or isolated intestinal. All recipients got anti-thymocyte globulin induction, then tacrolimus and steroids for about three years. Study-wide results and limits: Some patients had graft-donor T cell macrochimerism, and their allografts showed high graft-versus-host to host-versus-graft clonal ratios. There was an association between peak levels of circulating GvH clones and early post-transplant HvG declines.

Measured with immunoSEQ multiplex PCR; TCRdb has only the in-frame clones, and not every one. Of over 80,000 clones listed, 75% to 95% are singletons. The starting material was unstimulated CD4+ T cells sorted from spleen or lymph node cells, obtained before transplant. This TCR was recovered from a human donor who was the organ donor for an intestinal transplant.

CDR3 sequence: CASSYRTGEAAKNIQYF. The CDR3 DNA reads TGTGCCAGCAGCTACCGGACAGGGGAGGCGGCCAAAAACATTCAGTACTTC. The genes are TRBV7-9 and TRBJ2-4; TRBD1 matches at 9 bases. CDR1 and CDR2 (germline): SEHNR, FQNEAQ (reference sequence). J was trimmed by 1 base and V by 4 bases; bases with no gene match: 8. There are 17 residues in the CDR3.